The clone carrying this T cell receptor beta chain was observed a few times. CDR3 length: 16 amino acids. From germline, CDR1 is SGHTA and CDR2 FQGTGA. Trimming at V came to 5 bases and at J to 6 bases, leaving 5 bases not matched to a gene. Hyperthyroidism had been newly diagnosed in patients aged 18 to 65, and its duration was under 2 months. The study left out patients who had uncontrolled infection, other autoimmune disease, pregnancy or lactation. The sample comes from a study of T cells in Graves' hyperthyroidism and ophthalmopathy. Study at large: Before any treatment, at initial diagnosis, peripheral blood was collected.

Regions amplified from RNA transcripts were the TCR beta CDR3 regions. The TCR CDR3 was amplified in a first-round RT-PCR using the HTBI primer set. One entry per CDR3 protein, called by TCRdb with MiXCR from the multiplex PCR reads. The top ten clones hold roughly 16% of a sample with roughly 700,000 distinct CDR3 sequences, 17% of them seen once. V usage is TRBV7-3 and J usage is TRBJ2-3; 16 bases are a match to TRBD2. This clonotype was sampled from a man between 45 and 60 years old with Graves' hyperthyroidism. The sequenced sample was blood. CDR3 nucleotides: TGTGCCAGCAGCGTCGGGACTAGCGGGAGGGCCGATACGCAGTATTTT. Protein sequence: CASSVGTSGRADTQYF.